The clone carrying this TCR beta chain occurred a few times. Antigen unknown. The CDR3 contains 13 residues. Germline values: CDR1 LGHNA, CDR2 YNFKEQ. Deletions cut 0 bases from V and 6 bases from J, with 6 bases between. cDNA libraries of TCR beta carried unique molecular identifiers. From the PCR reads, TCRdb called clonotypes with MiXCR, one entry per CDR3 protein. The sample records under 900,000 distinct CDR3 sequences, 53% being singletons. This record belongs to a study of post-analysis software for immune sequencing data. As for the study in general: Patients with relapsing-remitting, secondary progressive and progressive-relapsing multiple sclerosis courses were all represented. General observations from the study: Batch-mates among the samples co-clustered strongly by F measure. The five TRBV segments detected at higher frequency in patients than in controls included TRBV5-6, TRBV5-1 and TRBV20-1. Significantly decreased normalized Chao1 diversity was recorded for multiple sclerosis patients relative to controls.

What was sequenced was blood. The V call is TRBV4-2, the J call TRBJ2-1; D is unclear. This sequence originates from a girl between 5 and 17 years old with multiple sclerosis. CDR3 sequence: CASSQDPGNEQFF. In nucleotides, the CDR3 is TGTGCCAGCAGCCAAGATCCAGGCAATGAGCAGTTCTTC.